Following are 11 T cell receptor beta chains from one sample sequenced in a study of response to subunit inactivated influenza vaccine (dated by TCRdb to the late 2010s). Library generation was performed with RT-PCR. Sequencing used an Illumina HiSeq 2500. The public reads were quality trimmed at Q25 with fastp and then assembled into clones with MiXCR by TCRdb, keeping productive beta chains. Each record represents a unique CDR3 protein, reported with the most common genes and DNA among its rows. For this sample there are 150,000 to 200,000 distinct CDR3 sequences; about 12% appear just once. Together, the top ten hold 25% to 30% of the sample. The data also belong to a second study, concerning T cells expressing NK-cell markers. Per that second paper: The TCR beta cDNA libraries were made using 5'RACE template switching, a step that added both a universal primer site and unique molecular identifiers.

This sample comprised CD8+ T cells sorted from PBMCs, obtained less than 13 days after vaccination. Receptors were obtained from a man aged 50-60 years who received an inactivated influenza vaccine. Donor details come from another sample of the same person, matched by shared clones.

This clonotype was counted at least ten times. The V and J genes are TRBV28 and TRBJ2-1; D uncertain. Germline CDR1 reads MDHEN; CDR2 reads SYDVKM. V was pared by 7 bases and J by 0 bases, with 13 bases between. This CDR3 has 15 residues. The CDR3 here is CASNFRSPSYNEQFF. The CDR3 coding sequence is TGTGCCAGCAACTTCAGGTCGCCCTCCTACAATGAGCAGTTCTTC.

This clonotype came up a few times. The genes are TRBV24-1 and TRBJ2-2; 8 bases align to TRBD2. The junction had 4 bases not matched to a gene; V was cut back by 1 base and J by 1 base. Germline CDR1 is KGHDR and CDR2 is SFDVKD. This CDR3 spans 17 amino acids. CDR3 loop: CATSDFGLAGNTGELFF. DNA for the CDR3: TGTGCCACCAGTGATTTCGGGCTAGCGGGGAACACCGGGGAGCTGTTTTTT.

This clonotype was seen a handful of times. This rearrangement joins TRBV28 to TRBJ1-5, with a possible D match to TRBD1 (5 bases). This CDR3 is 16 amino acids long. The germline V gene encodes CDR1 MDHEN and CDR2 SYDVKM. Trimming shortened V by 2 bases and J by 0 bases, and 11 bases separated the two germline ends. The CDR3 loop reads CASSLRDGHSNQPQHF. The CDR3 nucleotides read TGTGCCAGCAGTTTAAGGGACGGACATAGCAATCAGCCCCAGCATTTT.

The sample holds a few counts of this clonotype. The chain links TRBV7-9 to TRBJ2-2, with D possibly being TRBD1 or TRBD2 (5 bases each). The germline V and J ends were trimmed by 2 bases and 2 bases, with 12 bases remaining between them. CDR3 size: 16 residues. Looked up from germline, CDR1 is SEHNR and CDR2 is FQNEAQ (reference sequence). The CDR3 spells CASSLFQGANTGELFF. CDR3 nucleotide sequence: TGTGCCAGCAGCTTATTCCAGGGAGCCAACACCGGGGAGCTGTTTTTT.

The chain carries TRBV7-9 and TRBJ2-1, with 7 bases identical to TRBD2. Germline V gives CDR1 SEHNR, CDR2 FQNEAQ (reference sequence). The CDR3 spans 12 residues. Trimming removed 8 bases from V and 7 bases from J; junction bases left unmatched: 5. The CDR3 here is CASGRGGNEQFF. The DNA for the CDR3 is TGTGCCAGCGGGAGGGGCGGGAATGAGCAGTTCTTC.

V gene TRBV6-2 or TRBV6-3 combines with J gene TRBJ2-7, with D uncertain. V lost 5 bases, J lost 2 bases, and 10 bases lay in between. The germline CDR1 and CDR2 sequences are MNHEY and SVGEGT. The CDR3 loop spans 13 amino acids. The CDR3 here is CASSLSLAYEQYF. DNA of the CDR3: TGTGCCAGCAGTCTGAGTTTAGCCTACGAGCAGTACTTC.

Notes on this clonotype: The junction and the germline gene differ at one end; a read error may be behind it. The chain has TRBV10-2 and TRBJ1-1; D ambiguous. Germline V gene sequence: CDR1 WSHSY, CDR2 SAAADI. CDR3 length: 15 amino acids. As DNA, the CDR3 is TGCGCCAGCACTGAGTACATCCTGGTGAACACTGAAGCTTTCTTT. Its protein is CASTEYILVNTEAFF.

This clonotype was counted a few times. V gene TRBV6-2 or TRBV6-3 combines with J gene TRBJ2-1; the D gene is possibly TRBD2 (6 bases). V was trimmed by 2 bases and J by 4 bases, leaving 12 bases between them. The CDR3 covers 15 residues. Germline CDR1 is MNHEY and CDR2 is SVGEGT. Written as DNA, the CDR3 is TGTGCCAGCAGTTACCGGCTAGCGCCATACAATGAGCAGTTCTTC. Translation gives CASSYRLAPYNEQFF.

The V call is TRBV27, the J call TRBJ1-2; 11 positions agree with TRBD1. J was trimmed by 6 bases and V by 4 bases; bases with no gene match: 4. This CDR3 spans 14 amino acids. Germline loops: CDR1 MNHEY, CDR2 SMNVEV (reference sequence). CDR3 sequence reads: CASSWDRGIDGYTF. The CDR3 DNA reads as TGTGCCAGCAGTTGGGACAGGGGGATCGATGGCTACACCTTC.

The J gene is TRBJ2-7, the V gene TRBV28; D may correspond to TRBD1 or TRBD2 (5 bases each). Trimming removed 6 bases from V and 3 bases from J, with 18 bases in between. Germline CDR1 and CDR2: MDHEN and SYDVKM. This CDR3 has 15 residues. Here the CDR3 reads CASSRAGTALYEQYF. CDR3 DNA: TGTGCCAGCAGCCGAGCCGGGACGGCCCTCTACGAGCAGTACTTC.

The chain combines TRBV28 with TRBJ2-3, with D perhaps matching TRBD2 (6 bases). Trimming took off 3 bases at V and 4 bases at J, with 8 bases between the two ends. This CDR3 comprises 13 residues. The V gene's germline CDR1 is MDHEN and CDR2 SYDVKM. The CDR3 bases are TGTGCCAGCAGTTTCCGGAGGGCAGATACGCAGTATTTT. Translation: CASSFRRADTQYF.